This TCR beta chain was found in a study of pediatric ulcerative colitis. Study findings and constraints: Blood samples from a couple of patients yielded substantially fewer templates and were excluded from blood-rectal overlap analysis.

As to this clone: Its target is unknown.

One to two pinch biopsies were taken from the rectum during colonoscopy. This CDR3 spans 14 amino acids. Per the germline V gene, CDR1 is SGHNT and CDR2 is YYREEE (reference sequence). V was shortened by 5 bases and J by 4 bases, with 13 bases between the two germline ends. Each sample received Survey-level depth of up to 500,000 reads. Only in-frame clones appear in the TCRdb table, and some are missing; sequencing was by immunoSEQ multiplex PCR. The repertoire holds some 37,000 clones, around 73% seen once, with 0.65% to 0.75% in the top ten. The chain recombines TRBV5-4 with TRBJ1-5, with D possibly matching TRBD1 (6 bases). This sequence was found in a boy between 10 and 17 years old with moderate ulcerative colitis. Sequenced sample: gut tissue. DNA for the CDR3: TGTGCCAGCAGTTCCGACAGGAGTAATCAGCCCCAGCATTTT. The encoded protein is CASSSDRSNQPQHF.